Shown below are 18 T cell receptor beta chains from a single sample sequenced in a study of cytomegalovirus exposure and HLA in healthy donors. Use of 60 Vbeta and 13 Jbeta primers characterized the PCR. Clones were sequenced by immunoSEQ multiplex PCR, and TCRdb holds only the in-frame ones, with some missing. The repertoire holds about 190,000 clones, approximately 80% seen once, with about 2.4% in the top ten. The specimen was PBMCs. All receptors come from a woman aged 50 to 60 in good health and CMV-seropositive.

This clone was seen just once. The CDR3 DNA reads TGTGCCAGCAGTTTATTGGACCCCGGGAGGTACAATGAGCAGTTCTTC. It yields the protein CASSLLDPGRYNEQFF. This chain links TRBV28 with TRBJ2-1; 7 bases are a match to TRBD2. Losses at the gene ends were 1 base for V and 4 bases for J; bases not matched to a gene: 7. The germline V gene has CDR1 MDHEN and CDR2 SYDVKM. This CDR3 is 16 amino acids long.

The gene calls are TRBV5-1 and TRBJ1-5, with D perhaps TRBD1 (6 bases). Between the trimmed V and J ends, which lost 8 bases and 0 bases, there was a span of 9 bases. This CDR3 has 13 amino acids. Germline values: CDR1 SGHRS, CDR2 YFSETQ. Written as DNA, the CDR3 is TGCGCCAGTCGACAGGATAGCAATCAGCCCCAGCATTTT. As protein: CASRQDSNQPQHF.

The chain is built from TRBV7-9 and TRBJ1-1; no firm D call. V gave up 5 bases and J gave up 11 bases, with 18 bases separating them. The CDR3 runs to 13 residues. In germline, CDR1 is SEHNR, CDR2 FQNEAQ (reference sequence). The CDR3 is CASSRIVGDTAFF. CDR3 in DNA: TGTGCCAGCAGCCGGATTGTGGGTGACACGGCTTTCTTT.

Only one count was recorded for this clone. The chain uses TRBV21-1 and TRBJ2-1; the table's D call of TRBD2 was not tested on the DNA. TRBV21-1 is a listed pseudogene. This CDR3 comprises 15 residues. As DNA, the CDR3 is TGTGCCAGCAGCAAAGTCGAGGGAGGCGACAATGAGCAGTTCTTC. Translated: CASSKVEGGDNEQFF.

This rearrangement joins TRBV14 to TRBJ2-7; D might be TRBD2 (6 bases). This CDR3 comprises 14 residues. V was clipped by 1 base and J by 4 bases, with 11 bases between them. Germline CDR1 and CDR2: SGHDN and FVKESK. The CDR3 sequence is CASSQGQGGYEQYF. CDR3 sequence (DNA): TGTGCCAGCAGCCAAGGGCAGGGAGGTTACGAGCAGTACTTC.

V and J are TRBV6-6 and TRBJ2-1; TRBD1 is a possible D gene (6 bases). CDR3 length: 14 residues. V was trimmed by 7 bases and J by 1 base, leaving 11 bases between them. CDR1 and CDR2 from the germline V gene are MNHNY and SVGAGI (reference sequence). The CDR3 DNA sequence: TGTGCCAGCATCCTGGGGGCTTCCTACAATGAGCAGTTCTTC. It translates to CASILGASYNEQFF.

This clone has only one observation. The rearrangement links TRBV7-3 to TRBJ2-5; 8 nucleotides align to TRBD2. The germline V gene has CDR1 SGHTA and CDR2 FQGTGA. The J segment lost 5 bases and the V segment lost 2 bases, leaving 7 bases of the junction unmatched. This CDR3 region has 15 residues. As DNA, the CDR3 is TGTGCCAGCAGCTTACAAGCGGGGGCTAGGGAGACCCAGTACTTC. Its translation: CASSLQAGARETQYF.

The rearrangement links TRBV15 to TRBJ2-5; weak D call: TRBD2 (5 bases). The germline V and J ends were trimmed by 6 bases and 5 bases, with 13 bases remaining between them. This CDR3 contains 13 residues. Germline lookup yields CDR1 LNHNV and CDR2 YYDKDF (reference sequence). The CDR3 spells CATRSGVGETQYF. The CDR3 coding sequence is TGTGCCACCAGGTCCGGGGTAGGGGAGACCCAGTACTTC.

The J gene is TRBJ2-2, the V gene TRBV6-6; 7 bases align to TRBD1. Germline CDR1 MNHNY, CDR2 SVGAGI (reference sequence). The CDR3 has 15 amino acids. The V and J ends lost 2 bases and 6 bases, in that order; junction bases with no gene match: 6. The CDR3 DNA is TGTGCCAGCAGTTACCCCGGACAGGCGGCCGGGGAGCTGTTTTTT. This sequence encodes CASSYPGQAAGELFF.

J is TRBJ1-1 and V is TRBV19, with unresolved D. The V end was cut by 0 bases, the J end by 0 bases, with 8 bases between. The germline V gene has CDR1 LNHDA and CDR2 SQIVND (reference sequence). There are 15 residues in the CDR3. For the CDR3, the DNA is TGTGCCAGTAGTATAGAGATCAGTTTGAACACTGAAGCTTTCTTT. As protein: CASSIEISLNTEAFF.

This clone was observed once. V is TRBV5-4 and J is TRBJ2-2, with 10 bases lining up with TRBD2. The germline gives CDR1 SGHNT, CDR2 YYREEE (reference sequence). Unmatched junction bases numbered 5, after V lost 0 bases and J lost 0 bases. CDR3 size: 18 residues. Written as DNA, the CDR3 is TGTGCCAGCAGCTTGGTTGGTAGCGGGGGGCCGAACACCGGGGAGCTGTTTTTT. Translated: CASSLVGSGGPNTGELFF.

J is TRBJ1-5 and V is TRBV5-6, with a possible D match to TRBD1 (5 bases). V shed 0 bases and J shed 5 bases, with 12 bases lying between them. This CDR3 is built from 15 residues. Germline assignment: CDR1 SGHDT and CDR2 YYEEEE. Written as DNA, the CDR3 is TGTGCCAGCAGCTTGGCCTGGCAGGGCGATCAGCCCCAGCATTTT. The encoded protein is CASSLAWQGDQPQHF.

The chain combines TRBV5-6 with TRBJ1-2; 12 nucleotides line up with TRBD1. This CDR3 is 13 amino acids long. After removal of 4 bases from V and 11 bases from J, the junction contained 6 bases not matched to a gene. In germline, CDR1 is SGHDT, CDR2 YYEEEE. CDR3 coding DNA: TGTGCCAGCAGCCCAGGGGACAGGGGGCAATACACCTTC. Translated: CASSPGDRGQYTF.

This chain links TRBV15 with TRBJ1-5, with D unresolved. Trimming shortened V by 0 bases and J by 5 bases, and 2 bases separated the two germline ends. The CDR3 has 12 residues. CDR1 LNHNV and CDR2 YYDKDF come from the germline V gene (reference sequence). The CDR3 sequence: CATSRDDQPQHF. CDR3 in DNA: TGTGCCACCAGCAGAGACGATCAGCCCCAGCATTTT. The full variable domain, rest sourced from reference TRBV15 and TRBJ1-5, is DAMVIQNPRYQVTQFGKPVTLSCSQTLNHNVMYWYQQKSSQAPKLLFHYYDKDFNNEADTPDNFQSRRPNTSFCFLDIRSPGLGDTAMYLCATSRDDQPQHFGDGTRLSIL.

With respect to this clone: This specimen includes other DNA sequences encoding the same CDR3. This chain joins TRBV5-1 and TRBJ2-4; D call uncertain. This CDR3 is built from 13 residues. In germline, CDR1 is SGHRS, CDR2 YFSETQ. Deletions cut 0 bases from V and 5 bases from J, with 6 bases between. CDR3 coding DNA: TGCGCCAGCAGCTTGGCCGGTGAAAACATTCAGTACTTC. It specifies CASSLAGENIQYF.

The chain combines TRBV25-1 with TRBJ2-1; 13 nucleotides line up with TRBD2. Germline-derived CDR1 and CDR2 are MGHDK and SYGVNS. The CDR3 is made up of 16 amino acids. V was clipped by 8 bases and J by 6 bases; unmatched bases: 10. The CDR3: CASSQGLAGALNEQFF. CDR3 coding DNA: TGTGCCAGCTCCCAAGGACTAGCGGGGGCCCTCAATGAGCAGTTCTTC.

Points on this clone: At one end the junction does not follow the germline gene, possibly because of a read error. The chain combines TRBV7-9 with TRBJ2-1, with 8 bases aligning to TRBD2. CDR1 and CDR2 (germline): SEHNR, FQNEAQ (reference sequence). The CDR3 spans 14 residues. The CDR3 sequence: CSSSLASGYNEQFF. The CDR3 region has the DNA TGTTCCAGCAGCTTAGCTAGCGGGTACAATGAGCAGTTCTTC.

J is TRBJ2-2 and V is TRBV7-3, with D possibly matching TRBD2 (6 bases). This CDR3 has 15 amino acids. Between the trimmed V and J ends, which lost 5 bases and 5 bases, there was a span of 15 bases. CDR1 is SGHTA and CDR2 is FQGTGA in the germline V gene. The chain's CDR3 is CASSPRPRGTGELFF. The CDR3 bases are TGTGCCAGCAGCCCGAGACCCCGGGGGACCGGGGAGCTGTTTTTT. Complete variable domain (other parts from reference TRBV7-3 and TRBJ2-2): GAGVSQTPSNKVTEKGKYVELRCDPISGHTALYWYRQSLGQGPEFLIYFQGTGAADDSGLPNDRFFAVRPEGSVSTLKIQRTERGDSAVYLCASSPRPRGTGELFFGEGSRLTVL.